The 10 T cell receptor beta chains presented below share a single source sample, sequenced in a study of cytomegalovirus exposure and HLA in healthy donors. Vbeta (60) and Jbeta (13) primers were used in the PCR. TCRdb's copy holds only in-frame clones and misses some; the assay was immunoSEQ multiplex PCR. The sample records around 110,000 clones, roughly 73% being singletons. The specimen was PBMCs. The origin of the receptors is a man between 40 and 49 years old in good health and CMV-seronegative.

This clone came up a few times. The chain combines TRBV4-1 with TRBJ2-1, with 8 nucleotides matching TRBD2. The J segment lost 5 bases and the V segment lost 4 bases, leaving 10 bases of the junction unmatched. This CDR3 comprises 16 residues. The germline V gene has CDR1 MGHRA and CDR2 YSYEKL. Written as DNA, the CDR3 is TGCGCCAGCAGCCTAAGAACTAGCGGAAGTAACAATGAGCAGTTCTTC. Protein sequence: CASSLRTSGSNNEQFF.

Here the CDR3 DNA reads TGTGCCAGCAGGAGAAACACAGATACGCAGTATTTT. Its translation is CASRRNTDTQYF. The chain employs TRBV2 and TRBJ2-3; D remains unclear. CDR3 length equals 12 residues. V was trimmed by 6 bases and J by 2 bases, leaving 6 bases between them. Germline-derived CDR1 and CDR2 are SNHLY and FYNNEI.

CDR3 protein: CASSLVVGQGTYEQYF. In nucleotides, the CDR3 is TGCGCCAGCAGCTTGGTAGTAGGGCAGGGGACCTACGAGCAGTACTTC. The chain has TRBV5-1 and TRBJ2-7; tentatively, D is TRBD1 (6 bases). This CDR3 comprises 16 residues. V was pared by 0 bases and J by 2 bases, with 15 bases between. In germline, CDR1 is SGHRS, CDR2 YFSETQ.

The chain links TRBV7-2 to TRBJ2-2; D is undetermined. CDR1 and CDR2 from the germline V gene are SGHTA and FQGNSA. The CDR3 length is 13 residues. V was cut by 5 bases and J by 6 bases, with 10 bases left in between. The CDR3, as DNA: TGTGCCAGCAGCCCCACTCTCCCCGGGGAGCTGTTTTTT. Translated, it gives CASSPTLPGELFF.

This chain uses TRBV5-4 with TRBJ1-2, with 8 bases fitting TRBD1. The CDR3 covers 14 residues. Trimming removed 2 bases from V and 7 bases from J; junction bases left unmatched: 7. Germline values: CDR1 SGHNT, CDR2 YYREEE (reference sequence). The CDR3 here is CASSFGRGQGGYTF. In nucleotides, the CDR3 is TGTGCCAGCAGCTTTGGCAGGGGGCAGGGTGGCTACACCTTC.

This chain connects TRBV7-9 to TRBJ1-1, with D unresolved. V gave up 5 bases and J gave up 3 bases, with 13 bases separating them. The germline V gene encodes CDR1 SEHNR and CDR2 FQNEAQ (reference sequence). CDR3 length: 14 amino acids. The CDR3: CASSDRSGDTEAFF. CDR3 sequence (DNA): TGTGCCAGCAGCGACCGGAGCGGGGACACTGAAGCTTTCTTT.

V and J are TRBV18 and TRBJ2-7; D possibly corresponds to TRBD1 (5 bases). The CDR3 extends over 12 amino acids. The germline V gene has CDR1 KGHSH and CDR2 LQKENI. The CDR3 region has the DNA TGTGCGCCCCATCAGGGAACCTACGAGCAGTACTTC. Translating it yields CAPHQGTYEQYF.

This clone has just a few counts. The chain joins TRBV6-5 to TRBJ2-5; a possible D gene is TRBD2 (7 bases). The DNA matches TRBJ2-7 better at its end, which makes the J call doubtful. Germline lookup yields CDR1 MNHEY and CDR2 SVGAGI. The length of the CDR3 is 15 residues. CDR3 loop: CASSYFGGPNYEQYF. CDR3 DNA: TGTGCCAGCAGTTACTTCGGGGGGCCCAACTACGAGCAGTACTTC.

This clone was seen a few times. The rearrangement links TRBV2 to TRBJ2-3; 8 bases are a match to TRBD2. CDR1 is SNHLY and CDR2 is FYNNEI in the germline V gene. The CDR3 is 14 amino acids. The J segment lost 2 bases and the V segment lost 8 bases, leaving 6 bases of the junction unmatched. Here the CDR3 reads CASHIAGHTDTQYF. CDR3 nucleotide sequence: TGTGCCAGCCACATAGCGGGGCACACAGATACGCAGTATTTT.

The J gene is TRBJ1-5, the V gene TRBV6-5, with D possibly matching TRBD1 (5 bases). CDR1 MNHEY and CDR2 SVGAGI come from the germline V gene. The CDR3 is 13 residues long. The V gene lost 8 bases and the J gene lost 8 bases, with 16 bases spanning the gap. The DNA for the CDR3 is TGTGCCAGCGGTATGGGGGGGAGGGAGCCCCAGCATTTT. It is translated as CASGMGGREPQHF.